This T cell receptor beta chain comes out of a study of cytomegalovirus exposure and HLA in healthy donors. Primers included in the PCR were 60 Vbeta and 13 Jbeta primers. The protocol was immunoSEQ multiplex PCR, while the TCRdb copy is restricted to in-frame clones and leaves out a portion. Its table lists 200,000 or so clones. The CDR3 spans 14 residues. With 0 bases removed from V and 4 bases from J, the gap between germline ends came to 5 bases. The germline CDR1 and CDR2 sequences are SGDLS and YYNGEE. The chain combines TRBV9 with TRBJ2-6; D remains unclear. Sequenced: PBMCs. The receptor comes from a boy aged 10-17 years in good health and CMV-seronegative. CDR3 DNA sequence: TGTGCCAGCAGCGTAGGAGCCGGGGCCAACGTCCTGACTTTC. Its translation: CASSVGAGANVLTF.